The next 28 T cell receptor beta chains were all read from a single sample in a study of cytotoxic CD8 clonotypes in ibrutinib-treated CLL. The method was immunoSEQ multiplex PCR; TCRdb's version includes in-frame clones alone and lacks a portion of them. The sample has roughly 70,000 clones; about 84% are singletons. The specimen comprised PBMCs, sampled at disease progression, from a patient treated with ibrutinib. The receptors originated from a human donor with chronic lymphocytic leukemia.

The chain uses TRBV10-2 and TRBJ1-1, with D possibly being TRBD1 (5 bases). CDR1 is WSHSY, CDR2 SAAADI, per germline. The CDR3 extends over 13 amino acids. V shed 8 bases and J shed 2 bases, with 12 bases lying between them. The CDR3 DNA follows: TGCGCCAGCGATAGGGACCTCAACACTGAAGCTTTCTTT. It specifies CASDRDLNTEAFF.

The gene calls are TRBV6-5 and TRBJ2-7; D uncertain. This CDR3 has 12 amino acids. Germline assignment: CDR1 MNHEY and CDR2 SVGAGI. Trimming stripped 8 bases from V and 3 bases from J, with 11 bases between. The CDR3 DNA sequence: TGTGCCAGCCAAGGCAGTCGCTACGAGCAGTACTTC. Protein product: CASQGSRYEQYF.

This clone was seen once. This sequence joins TRBV11-1 and TRBJ2-2; D remains ambiguous. There are 15 residues in the CDR3. Trimming took 6 bases from V and 3 from J, leaving 14 bases between them. Germline CDR1 reads SGHAT; CDR2 reads FQDESV (reference sequence). CDR3 sequence (DNA): TGTGCCAGCAGTTCTATGGTTAGTCACACCGGGGAGCTGTTTTTT. The encoded protein is CASSSMVSHTGELFF.

The V and J genes are TRBV6-1 and TRBJ1-5; the D gene is possibly TRBD1 (6 bases). The CDR3 covers 14 residues. V lost 6 bases to trimming and J lost 1 base, with 10 bases between them. The germline V gene encodes CDR1 MNHNS and CDR2 SASEGT. The DNA of the CDR3 is TGTGCCAGCAGGGGGGGCTTGAGCAATCAGCCCCAGCATTTT. Translated, it gives CASRGGLSNQPQHF.

The chain has TRBV18 and TRBJ1-1; D is uncertain. CDR1 is KGHSH and CDR2 is LQKENI in the germline V gene. CDR3 length: 15 amino acids. The ends were cut back, 3 bases at V and 4 bases at J, with 15 bases in the middle. In DNA, the CDR3 is TGTGCCAGCTCACCTCCCGGTCCCCGCGGCACTGAAGCTTTCTTT. Its translation: CASSPPGPRGTEAFF.

The chain employs TRBV5-1 and TRBJ1-1, with D perhaps matching TRBD1 (6 bases). The length of the CDR3 is 14 residues. V lost 2 bases and J lost 3, with 11 bases in between. Germline assignment: CDR1 SGHRS and CDR2 YFSETQ. The CDR3 sequence: CASSFYRVDTEAFF. The CDR3 bases are TGCGCCAGCAGCTTCTACAGGGTAGACACTGAAGCTTTCTTT. Full variable domain (outside the CDR3, taken from reference TRBV5-1 and TRBJ1-1): KAGVTQTPRYLIKTRGQQVTLSCSPISGHRSVSWYQQTPGQGLQFLFEYFSETQRNKGNFPGRFSGRQFSNSRSEMNVSTLELGDSALYLCASSFYRVDTEAFFGQGTRLTVV.

This clone was counted a few times. V is TRBV19 and J is TRBJ2-3; TRBD2 matches 12 bases. Germline trimming cut 6 bases from V and 3 bases from J; bases unmatched to any gene: 10. The CDR3 contains 17 residues. Germline V gene data show CDR1 as LNHDA and CDR2 as SQIVND (reference sequence). The CDR3 DNA follows: TGTGCCAGTAGCTTAGACCCTAGCGGGAGGGCAACAGATACGCAGTATTTT. Its translation is CASSLDPSGRATDTQYF.

V usage is TRBV6-5 and J usage is TRBJ1-6; no definite D call. The CDR3 covers 14 residues. Germline CDR1 MNHEY, CDR2 SVGAGI. The ends were cut back, 2 bases at V and 13 bases at J, with 15 bases in the middle. The CDR3, as DNA: TGTGCCAGCAGTTACATGGGAGGGATGGGTCCCCTCCACTTT. As protein: CASSYMGGMGPLHF.

J is TRBJ2-3 and V is TRBV5-5; D is undetermined. Germline values: CDR1 SGHKS, CDR2 YYEKEE (reference sequence). The CDR3 is made up of 11 amino acids. V was trimmed by 4 bases and J by 4 bases, leaving 4 bases between them. The CDR3 region has the DNA TGTGCCAGCAGCCTCGCAGATACGCAGTATTTT. Translation gives CASSLADTQYF.

The chain joins TRBV5-1 to TRBJ2-2; 9 bases map to TRBD2. Germline CDR1 reads SGHRS; CDR2 reads YFSETQ. The CDR3 is 15 amino acids. Losses at the gene ends were 3 bases for V and 7 bases for J; bases not matched to a gene: 7. CDR3: CASSSSGAGVGELFF. DNA for the CDR3: TGCGCCAGCAGCTCTAGCGGGGCCGGGGTCGGGGAGCTGTTTTTT.

This rearrangement joins TRBV11-2 to TRBJ2-3; D is unresolved. In germline, CDR1 is SGHAT, CDR2 FQNNGV. The CDR3 is made up of 15 amino acids. V was trimmed by 2 bases and J by 6 bases, leaving 15 bases between them. The CDR3 coding sequence is TGTGCCAGCAGCTTAATGTCATTGCTAGTGGATACGCAGTATTTT. It translates to CASSLMSLLVDTQYF.

V is TRBV7-9 and J is TRBJ1-2, with a tentative D call TRBD1 (5 bases). Germline CDR1 and CDR2: SEHNR and FQNEAQ (reference sequence). This CDR3 is built from 11 residues. V was clipped by 5 bases and J by 8 bases, with 9 bases between them. DNA of the CDR3: TGTGCCAGCAGCCGGAACAGGGGCTACACCTTC. It is translated as CASSRNRGYTF.

V is TRBV27 and J is TRBJ2-7, with D perhaps matching TRBD2 (5 bases). CDR1 and CDR2 (germline): MNHEY, SMNVEV (reference sequence). The CDR3 spans 14 residues. V was shortened by 3 bases and J by 6 bases, with 15 bases between the two germline ends. The CDR3 sequence is CASSFRGRVSEQYF. CDR3 coding DNA: TGTGCCAGCAGTTTTCGAGGGAGAGTATCCGAGCAGTACTTC.

The rearrangement links TRBV7-8 to TRBJ1-5; 11 bases map to TRBD1. CDR1 is SGHVS and CDR2 is FQNEAQ in the germline V gene. The junction had 7 bases not matched to a gene; V was cut back by 3 bases and J by 6 bases. The length of the CDR3 is 16 residues. CDR3 protein: CASSLVGQGAAQPQHF. The CDR3 DNA sequence: TGTGCCAGCAGCTTGGTAGGACAGGGGGCGGCTCAGCCCCAGCATTTT.

This rearrangement joins TRBV6-5 to TRBJ1-2; 8 nucleotides line up with TRBD1. V trimming: 6 bases; J trimming: 3 bases; junction bases outside the gene matches: 3. The germline V gene has CDR1 MNHEY and CDR2 SVGAGI. The CDR3 loop spans 13 amino acids. The chain's CDR3 is CASSQQGDYGYTF. DNA for the CDR3: TGTGCCAGCAGCCAACAGGGGGACTATGGCTACACCTTC.

The genes are TRBV6-1 and TRBJ1-2; the match to TRBD1 covers 8 bases. The CDR3 has 11 amino acids. With V trimmed by 6 bases and J by 8 bases, 2 bases remained unmatched. CDR1 is MNHNS, CDR2 SASEGT, per germline. The CDR3 DNA reads as TGTGCCAGCAGAACAGGGGGAGGCTACACCTTC. This sequence encodes CASRTGGGYTF.

This chain connects TRBV27 to TRBJ1-6, with a tentative D call TRBD1 (5 bases). The length of the CDR3 is 14 residues. CDR1 is MNHEY, CDR2 SMNVEV, per germline (reference sequence). V was clipped by 3 bases and J by 6 bases, with 9 bases between them. The CDR3 nucleotides read TGTGCCAGCAGTTTCGGGGGGGGTAATTCACCCCTCCACTTT. Protein: CASSFGGGNSPLHF.

The CDR3 sequence: CASSLEVVRSPLHF. CDR3 nucleotide sequence: TGCGCCAGCAGCTTGGAAGTGGTGCGTTCACCCCTCCACTTT. The V gene is TRBV5-1, the J gene TRBJ1-6; D gene ambiguous. CDR3 length: 14 residues. Germline lookup yields CDR1 SGHRS and CDR2 YFSETQ. Trimming stripped 0 bases from V and 9 bases from J, with 10 bases between. The full variable domain, with the rest looked up from reference TRBV5-1 and TRBJ1-6, is KAGVTQTPRYLIKTRGQQVTLSCSPISGHRSVSWYQQTPGQGLQFLFEYFSETQRNKGNFPGRFSGRQFSNSRSEMNVSTLELGDSALYLCASSLEVVRSPLHFGNGTRLTVT.

V is TRBV30 and J is TRBJ1-6, with D unclear. In germline, CDR1 is GTSNPN, CDR2 SVGIG (reference sequence). The CDR3 sequence is 13 residues long. The CDR3 protein is CGVRVVFNSPLHF. The CDR3 region has the DNA TGTGGCGTGAGGGTCGTCTTTAATTCACCCCTCCACTTT.

V is TRBV5-1 and J is TRBJ1-1, with TRBD1 matching 8 bases. J was trimmed by 5 bases and V by 4 bases; bases with no gene match: 4. This CDR3 has 13 residues. Germline V lookup: CDR1 SGHRS, CDR2 YFSETQ. This CDR3 reads CASSRRQGTEAFF. The CDR3 region has the DNA TGCGCCAGCAGCCGTCGACAGGGGACTGAAGCTTTCTTT.

V and J are TRBV6-5 and TRBJ2-7; 9 bases align to TRBD1. J was trimmed by 8 bases and V by 5 bases; bases with no gene match: 10. The CDR3 consists of 14 residues. The germline gives CDR1 MNHEY, CDR2 SVGAGI. The CDR3 DNA follows: TGTGCCAGCAGTCCCGGGACAGGGAGTGTCAAGCAGTACTTC. Protein sequence: CASSPGTGSVKQYF.

The rearrangement uses TRBV5-1 and TRBJ1-5; D is unclear. CDR3 size: 13 residues. Trimming cost V 2 bases and J 9 bases, with 12 bases left between them. CDR1 and CDR2 from the germline V gene are SGHRS and YFSETQ. The CDR3 DNA follows: TGCGCCAGCAGCTTAGAATCTTTGGGGCCCCAGCATTTT. Residues: CASSLESLGPQHF.

The V call is TRBV15, the J call TRBJ1-4; D gene unclear. This CDR3 has 16 residues. CDR1 and CDR2 (germline): LNHNV, YYDKDF (reference sequence). V shed 5 bases and J shed 2 bases, with 15 bases lying between them. CDR3 protein: CATSRRGLPTNEKLFF. DNA for the CDR3: TGTGCCACCAGCCGCCGTGGACTACCCACTAATGAAAAACTGTTTTTT.

The V and J genes are TRBV5-1 and TRBJ1-1, with TRBD1 as a possible D gene (6 bases). The CDR3 loop spans 14 amino acids. V lost 2 bases and J 4 bases, leaving 12 bases between the germline ends. The germline V gene encodes CDR1 SGHRS and CDR2 YFSETQ. In nucleotides, the CDR3 is TGCGCCAGCAGCTTTGCGGGGGCGAGCACTGAAGCTTTCTTT. Its protein product is CASSFAGASTEAFF.

CDR3 coding DNA: TGTGCCACCAGCAGGGGGGACAGGGAGACCCACGAGCAGTACTTC. Translation: CATSRGDRETHEQYF. V gene TRBV15 combines with J gene TRBJ2-7; 9 nucleotides align to TRBD1. This CDR3 is 15 amino acids long. CDR1 LNHNV and CDR2 YYDKDF come from the germline V gene (reference sequence). J gave up 5 bases and V 3 bases, and 8 bases lay outside the gene matches.

V is TRBV5-1 and J is TRBJ2-3, with 8 bases lining up with TRBD2. Germline values: CDR1 SGHRS, CDR2 YFSETQ. There are 15 residues in the CDR3. Trimming at V came to 1 base and at J to 6 bases, leaving 7 bases not matched to a gene. CDR3: CASSLSGGGFDTQYF. The CDR3 DNA reads TGCGCCAGCAGCTTGAGCGGGGGTGGGTTTGATACGCAGTATTTT.

The CDR3 DNA sequence: TGTGCCAGCAAACCGTGGGACGGGTCTGGCTACACCTTC. It yields the protein CASKPWDGSGYTF. This chain connects TRBV27 to TRBJ1-2; D possibly corresponds to TRBD1 (5 bases). CDR3 length: 13 amino acids. The V end lost 7 bases, the J end lost 7 bases, and 16 bases lay between the germline ends. Germline CDR1 MNHEY, CDR2 SMNVEV (reference sequence).

This chain connects TRBV19 to TRBJ1-6; D is unclear. This CDR3 comprises 13 residues. Trimming stripped 11 bases from V and 0 bases from J, with 8 bases between. Per the germline V gene, CDR1 is LNHDA and CDR2 is SQIVND (reference sequence). CDR3: CASGLSYNSPLHF. The DNA for the CDR3 is TGTGCCTCCGGACTCTCCTATAATTCACCCCTCCACTTT. Variable domain in full (rest from reference TRBV19 and TRBJ1-6): DGGITQSPKYLFRKEGQNVTLSCEQNLNHDAMYWYRQDPGQGLRLIYYSQIVNDFQKGDIAEGYSVSREKKESFPLTVTSAQKNPTAFYLCASGLSYNSPLHFGNGTRLTVT.